These T cell receptor beta chains were read from a single sample in a study of cytomegalovirus exposure and HLA in healthy donors. Profiled with immunoSEQ multiplex PCR; TCRdb holds only in-frame clones, not every one. The sample comprises about 150,000 clones, 75% of which are singletons, and roughly 10% rests with the top ten. Sequences were obtained from PBMCs. The source of these receptors is a man aged 18-30 years in good health and CMV-seropositive. Each CDR3 is given with its conserved first and last residue. The order of the fields is D gene, V gene, CDR3 protein. A D gene is named only where the DNA matches it firmly.

TRBD2,TRBV7-2,CASSLEGSGRGEQFF
TRBD2,TRBV7-2,CASSLGGVMSMSGTQYF
.,TRBV11-2,CASSLAAGTSSNTEAFF
TRBD1,TRBV28,CASRTRGQVNTEAFF
.,TRBV6-1,CASRGSGRAEKLFF
TRBD2,TRBV2,CASKGSGSRGETQYF
TRBD2,TRBV28,CASSPFGAGAGGATGSTDTQYF
.,TRBV12-1,CARLQILAKNIQYF
TRBD2,TRBV28,CASASAGPTGELFF
.,TRBV27,CASSSLGIGQFF
.,TRBV10-2,CASRIGGAGGSYEQYF
TRBD2,TRBV7-8,CASREASYEQYF
TRBD2,TRBV27,CASRRREGFSYEQYF
.,TRBV9,CASSPTAAGGENTEAFF
.,TRBV6-1,CASRKDTRTEAFF
.,TRBV9,CASSHQTGTEAFF
TRBD2,TRBV6-1,CASSDSSGRTDTQYF
TRBD1,TRBV12-5,CASGPSDRVYEQYF
TRBD1,TRBV7-8,CASSLFFPDRVDGELFF
TRBD2,TRBV28,CASRRLAVDTQYF
TRBD1,TRBV2,CASTKRGTGDTDTQYF
.,TRBV9,CASSPRGTGELFF
TRBD2,TRBV7-2,CASSLEPLAGGRGTDTQYF
TRBD2,TRBV7-9,CASSLGGLAGVTDTQYF
TRBD1,TRBV9,CASSVVIGGAGANVLTF
TRBD1,TRBV7-9,CASSTSGDRGAYEQYF
TRBD1,TRBV11-2,CASSSTNMNGQVGYTF
.,TRBV27,CASSLTVGNTEAFF
.,TRBV4-1,CASSQDSLDRSEYNEQFF
TRBD1,TRBV4-1,CASSQVLGQTVNTEAFF
.,TRBV28,CASSLWQKNTEAFF
.,TRBV30,CAWSPLPGVIIEAFF
.,TRBV30,CAWSVSEGSEAFF
.,TRBV28,CASSSHPSGPRRYEQYF
TRBD1,TRBV16,CASSQPKGQGSDEQYF